These 27 T cell receptor beta chains share one sample of origin, sequenced in a study of blood T cell repertoires in COVID-19. TCRdb's copy holds only in-frame clones and misses some; the assay was immunoSEQ multiplex PCR. The sample yields around 200,000 clones, 80% to 90% seen once. The sample comprised PBMCs or T cells enriched from blood (not recorded which). The source of these receptors is a man in his late teens or twenties with acute COVID-19.

This chain joins TRBV5-6 and TRBJ1-2; D not certain. CDR1 SGHDT and CDR2 YYEEEE come from the germline V gene. The CDR3 loop spans 14 amino acids. V was cut by 0 bases and J by 4 bases, with 10 bases left in between. CDR3 sequence reads: CASSLEARGYGYTF. As DNA, the CDR3 is TGTGCCAGCAGCTTGGAGGCGCGCGGCTATGGCTACACCTTC. The full variable domain, with the rest looked up from reference TRBV5-6 and TRBJ1-2, is DAGVTQSPTHLIKTRGQQVTLRCSPKSGHDTVSWYQQALGQGPQFIFQYYEEEERQRGNFPDRFSGHQFPNYSSELNVNALLLGDSALYLCASSLEARGYGYTFGSGTRLTVV.

The rearrangement joins TRBV6-2 or TRBV6-3 to TRBJ1-1, with D tentatively TRBD1 (5 bases). The CDR3 length is 13 residues. The germline V and J ends were trimmed by 5 bases and 1 base, with 8 bases remaining between them. Per the germline V gene, CDR1 is MNHEY and CDR2 is SVGEGT. The CDR3, as DNA: TGTGCCAGCAGTCCGACAGAGAACACTGAAGCTTTCTTT. It encodes CASSPTENTEAFF.

The count of this clone is one. The J gene is TRBJ2-1, the V gene TRBV10-3, with TRBD2 as a possible D gene (7 bases). Germline values: CDR1 ENHRY, CDR2 SYGVKD. This CDR3 is built from 14 residues. Trimming cost V 4 bases and J 7 bases, with 14 bases left between them. CDR3 loop: CAISASGTLNEQFF. The CDR3 DNA reads as TGTGCCATCAGTGCCAGCGGGACACTGAATGAGCAGTTCTTC.

The genes are TRBV7-2 and TRBJ1-1; a possible D gene is TRBD1 (6 bases). Trimming cost V 5 bases and J 6 bases, with 16 bases left between them. The germline V gene encodes CDR1 SGHTA and CDR2 FQGNSA. The CDR3 has 14 residues. CDR3: CASSTSTGRAEAFF. The CDR3 DNA reads as TGTGCCAGCAGCACTTCGACAGGTCGAGCTGAAGCTTTCTTT. The full variable domain, completed using reference TRBV7-2 and TRBJ1-1, is GAGVSQSPSNKVTEKGKDVELRCDPISGHTALYWYRQSLGQGLEFLIYFQGNSAPDKSGLPSDRFSAERTGGSVSTLTIQRTQQEDSAVYLCASSTSTGRAEAFFGQGTRLTVV.

The V call is TRBV7-8, the J call TRBJ2-7, with D perhaps TRBD1 (6 bases). The germline V gene has CDR1 SGHVS and CDR2 FQNEAQ. The length of the CDR3 is 17 residues. Trimming removed 1 base from V and 2 bases from J, with 18 bases in between. The CDR3 sequence: CASSLESGTPGAYEQYF. Here the CDR3 DNA reads TGTGCCAGCAGCTTAGAATCCGGGACCCCAGGGGCCTACGAGCAGTACTTC.

This clone is a singleton in its sample. The rearrangement uses TRBV12-3 or TRBV12-4 and TRBJ2-5; weak D call: TRBD2 (6 bases). With 3 bases removed from V and 7 bases from J, the gap between germline ends came to 9 bases. CDR3 length: 12 residues. In DNA form, the CDR3 reads TGTGCCAGCAGTTTTGATAGCGGGACCCAGTACTTC. Protein sequence: CASSFDSGTQYF.

This clone has a handful of counts. Here the CDR3 DNA reads TGTGCCAGCACCCCAGGGGTCAATCAGCCCCAGCATTTT. Its protein product is CASTPGVNQPQHF. This sequence joins TRBV28 and TRBJ1-5; TRBD1 is a possible D gene (6 bases). The germline gives CDR1 MDHEN, CDR2 SYDVKM. CDR3 size: 13 residues. Trimming stripped 7 bases from V and 3 bases from J, with 10 bases between.

This chain uses TRBV10-2 with TRBJ2-7; 8 nucleotides line up with TRBD2. This CDR3 is built from 15 residues. Per germline, CDR1 WSHSY and CDR2 SAAADI. The V segment lost 6 bases and the J segment 1 base; nucleotides outside the gene matches: 8. CDR3: CASRPSGRSSYEQYF. The CDR3, as DNA: TGCGCCAGCAGGCCCAGCGGGAGATCATCCTACGAGCAGTACTTC.

The rearrangement uses TRBV6-1 and TRBJ2-7; D gene unclear. Trimming cost V 0 bases and J 2 bases, with 17 bases left between them. Germline V gives CDR1 MNHNS, CDR2 SASEGT. CDR3 size: 17 residues. This CDR3 reads CASSEAESTRPAYEQYF. In DNA form, the CDR3 reads TGTGCCAGCAGTGAAGCGGAAAGCACGAGGCCAGCCTACGAGCAGTACTTC.

CDR3 sequence: CASRHDRDTGELFF. The CDR3 nucleotides are TGTGCCAGCAGGCATGACAGGGACACCGGGGAGCTGTTTTTT. The rearrangement joins TRBV6-5 to TRBJ2-2; 7 positions agree with TRBD1. The V gene's germline CDR1 is MNHEY and CDR2 SVGAGI. The CDR3 is 14 residues long. The V segment lost 6 bases and the J segment 3 bases; nucleotides outside the gene matches: 4.

J is TRBJ1-1 and V is TRBV11-3; TRBD1 agrees at 9 bases. CDR3 length: 20 residues. Germline CDR1 SGHNT, CDR2 YENEEA. J gave up 5 bases and V 0 bases, and 19 bases lay outside the gene matches. CDR3 DNA: TGTGCCAGCAGCTTAGATCGGGTTCTGGGACAGGGTTCCCTCACTACTGAAGCTTTCTTT. This encodes CASSLDRVLGQGSLTTEAFF.

The genes are TRBV20-1 and TRBJ2-6, with D hard to call. Trimming left V 3 bases short and J 3 bases short, with 6 bases between. The CDR3 runs to 13 residues. Germline V gene lookup returns CDR1 DFQATT and CDR2 SNEGSKA (reference sequence). CDR3 in amino acids: CSASRVGANVLTF. For the CDR3, the DNA is TGCAGTGCTAGTCGTGTTGGGGCCAACGTCCTGACTTTC.

The rearrangement links TRBV2 to TRBJ1-5; D perhaps matches TRBD1 (5 bases). Germline V gene lookup returns CDR1 SNHLY and CDR2 FYNNEI. Trimming shortened V by 7 bases and J by 0 bases, and 10 bases separated the two germline ends. This CDR3 has 14 residues. CDR3 sequence reads: CASIDSYSNQPQHF. CDR3 DNA sequence: TGTGCCAGCATAGACAGCTATAGCAATCAGCCCCAGCATTTT.

The chain combines TRBV27 with TRBJ2-2; D unresolved. V shed 4 bases and J shed 4 bases, with 10 bases lying between them. This CDR3 contains 14 residues. Germline assignment: CDR1 MNHEY and CDR2 SMNVEV (reference sequence). The CDR3 is CASSSLLGTGELFF. As DNA, the CDR3 is TGTGCCAGCAGTTCACTCCTCGGCACCGGGGAGCTGTTTTTT.

The chain employs TRBV7-2 and TRBJ2-1, with 8 bases lining up with TRBD1. The CDR3 runs to 14 residues. Trimming removed 5 bases from V and 5 bases from J; junction bases left unmatched: 5. Germline lookup yields CDR1 SGHTA and CDR2 FQGNSA. The CDR3 nucleotides read TGTGCCAGCAGCCTGGACAGGGTGGACAATGAGCAGTTCTTC. It yields the protein CASSLDRVDNEQFF. Complete variable domain (other parts from reference TRBV7-2 and TRBJ2-1): GAGVSQSPSNKVTEKGKDVELRCDPISGHTALYWYRQSLGQGLEFLIYFQGNSAPDKSGLPSDRFSAERTGGSVSTLTIQRTQQEDSAVYLCASSLDRVDNEQFFGPGTRLTVL.

This clone was detected a few times. The chain couples TRBV2 to TRBJ1-3; perhaps TRBD1 as D (5 bases). CDR1 SNHLY and CDR2 FYNNEI come from the germline V gene. V was clipped by 8 bases and J by 0 bases, with 14 bases between them. CDR3 length equals 15 residues. The CDR3 spells CASGAEKYSGNTIYF. In DNA, the CDR3 is TGTGCCAGCGGGGCAGAGAAATACTCTGGAAACACCATATATTTT. Using reference TRBV2 and TRBJ1-3 for the parts outside the CDR3, the full variable domain is EPEVTQTPSHQVTQMGQEVILRCVPISNHLYFYWYRQILGQKVEFLVSFYNNEISEKSEIFDDQFSVERPDGSNFTLKIRSTKLEDSAMYFCASGAEKYSGNTIYFGEGSWLTVV.

The chain links TRBV9 to TRBJ2-3; TRBD2 matches at 10 bases. Looked up from germline, CDR1 is SGDLS and CDR2 is YYNGEE. Germline trimming cut 0 bases from V and 14 bases from J; bases unmatched to any gene: 6. The CDR3 extends over 13 amino acids. The CDR3 spells CASSVGSSGSPYF. CDR3 in DNA: TGTGCCAGCAGCGTAGGGTCTAGCGGGAGCCCGTATTTT.

This clone appeared a single time. V gene TRBV7-2 combines with J gene TRBJ2-7, with 7 bases identical to TRBD2. The V segment lost 4 bases and the J segment 3 bases; nucleotides outside the gene matches: 15. Germline V lookup: CDR1 SGHTA, CDR2 FQGNSA. There are 17 residues in the CDR3. The CDR3 protein is CASSSERPTWDYYEQYF. As DNA, the CDR3 is TGTGCCAGCAGCTCGGAACGTCCAACCTGGGACTACTACGAGCAGTACTTC.

This clone was seen just once. This chain joins TRBV24-1 and TRBJ2-1; the match to TRBD2 covers 8 bases. The CDR3 covers 14 residues. The germline V gene has CDR1 KGHDR and CDR2 SFDVKD. J lost 7 bases, V lost 5 bases, and 6 bases had no gene match. The CDR3 DNA reads TGTGCCACCAGTGTGGCGGGAGGATGGAATGAGCAGTTCTTC. Its protein product is CATSVAGGWNEQFF.

The chain employs TRBV12-3 or TRBV12-4 and TRBJ1-4; a weak D match, TRBD1 (5 bases). The V gene lost 6 bases and the J gene lost 7 bases, with 9 bases spanning the gap. This CDR3 contains 12 residues. CDR3 sequence (DNA): TGTGCCAGCAGACCCGGGGGTGAAAAACTGTTTTTT. Its translation: CASRPGGEKLFF.

The chain employs TRBV6-6 and TRBJ1-1; D is possibly TRBD1 (5 bases). Germline CDR1 and CDR2: MNHNY and SVGAGI (reference sequence). V was clipped by 2 bases and J by 6 bases, with 16 bases between them. The CDR3 is 15 residues long. The CDR3 DNA follows: TGTGCCAGCAGTTACGGTGGGGCCACGCGTTCTGAAGCTTTCTTT. Protein sequence: CASSYGGATRSEAFF.

This sequence joins TRBV18 and TRBJ1-2; D unresolved. This CDR3 is built from 13 residues. V lost 2 bases and J 4 bases, leaving 8 bases between the germline ends. CDR1 KGHSH and CDR2 LQKENI come from the germline V gene. CDR3 protein: CASSPGGVYGYTF. CDR3 DNA sequence: TGTGCCAGCTCACCAGGCGGGGTCTATGGCTACACCTTC.

The J gene is TRBJ1-1, the V gene TRBV4-1; D is unclear. Germline V lookup: CDR1 MGHRA, CDR2 YSYEKL. This CDR3 region has 12 residues. The V and J ends lost 6 bases and 0 bases respectively, with 5 bases between them. CDR3 protein: CASRSVNTEAFF. In DNA form, the CDR3 reads TGCGCCAGCAGATCAGTGAACACTGAAGCTTTCTTT.

V is TRBV5-6 and J is TRBJ1-2, with D perhaps TRBD1 (6 bases). Between the trimmed V and J ends, which lost 2 bases and 3 bases, there was a span of 17 bases. Germline assignment: CDR1 SGHDT and CDR2 YYEEEE. This CDR3 is 16 amino acids long. The CDR3 nucleotides are TGTGCCAGCAGCTTTATGGGTGGGGGCGAGCACTATGGCTACACCTTC. Translated, it gives CASSFMGGGEHYGYTF.

The rearrangement links TRBV25-1 to TRBJ1-5; unclear D gene. The V end lost 1 base, the J end lost 0 bases, and 7 bases lay between the germline ends. The CDR3 loop spans 15 amino acids. From germline, CDR1 is MGHDK and CDR2 SYGVNS. CDR3 sequence: CASSEWADSNQPQHF. The CDR3 DNA reads TGTGCCAGCAGTGAATGGGCAGATAGCAATCAGCCCCAGCATTTT.

This clone was found a few times. The rearrangement joins TRBV7-8 to TRBJ2-6; weak D call: TRBD1 (7 bases). The germline V gene encodes CDR1 SGHVS and CDR2 FQNEAQ. Trimming cost V 7 bases and J 0 bases, with 19 bases left between them. The CDR3 covers 18 residues. CDR3 bases: TGTGCCAGCACCCTATTCGGACAGGACTACTCTGGGGCCAACGTCCTGACTTTC. Protein sequence: CASTLFGQDYSGANVLTF.

The chain is built from TRBV5-1 and TRBJ2-6; D is perhaps TRBD1 (6 bases). V was trimmed by 4 bases and J by 0 bases, leaving 11 bases between them. Germline CDR1 SGHRS, CDR2 YFSETQ. This CDR3 has 16 residues. CDR3 DNA sequence: TGCGCCAGCAGCACAGGACAGCCCTCTGGGGCCAACGTCCTGACTTTC. It yields the protein CASSTGQPSGANVLTF.